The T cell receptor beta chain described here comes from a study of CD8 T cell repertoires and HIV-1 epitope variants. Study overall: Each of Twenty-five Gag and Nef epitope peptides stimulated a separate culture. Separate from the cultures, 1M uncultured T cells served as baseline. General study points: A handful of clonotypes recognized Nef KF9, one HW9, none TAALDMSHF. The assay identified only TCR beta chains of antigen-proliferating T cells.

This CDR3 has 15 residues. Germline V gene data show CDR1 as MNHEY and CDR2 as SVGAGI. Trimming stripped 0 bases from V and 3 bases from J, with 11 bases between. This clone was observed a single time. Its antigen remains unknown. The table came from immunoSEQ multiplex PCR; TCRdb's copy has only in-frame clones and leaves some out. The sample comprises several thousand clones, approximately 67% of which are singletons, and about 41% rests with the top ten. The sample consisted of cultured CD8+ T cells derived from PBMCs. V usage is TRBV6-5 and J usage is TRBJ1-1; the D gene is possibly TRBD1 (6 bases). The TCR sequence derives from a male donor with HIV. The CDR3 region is CASSYSPPGDTEAFF. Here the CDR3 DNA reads TGTGCCAGCAGTTACTCTCCCCCAGGGGACACTGAAGCTTTCTTT.